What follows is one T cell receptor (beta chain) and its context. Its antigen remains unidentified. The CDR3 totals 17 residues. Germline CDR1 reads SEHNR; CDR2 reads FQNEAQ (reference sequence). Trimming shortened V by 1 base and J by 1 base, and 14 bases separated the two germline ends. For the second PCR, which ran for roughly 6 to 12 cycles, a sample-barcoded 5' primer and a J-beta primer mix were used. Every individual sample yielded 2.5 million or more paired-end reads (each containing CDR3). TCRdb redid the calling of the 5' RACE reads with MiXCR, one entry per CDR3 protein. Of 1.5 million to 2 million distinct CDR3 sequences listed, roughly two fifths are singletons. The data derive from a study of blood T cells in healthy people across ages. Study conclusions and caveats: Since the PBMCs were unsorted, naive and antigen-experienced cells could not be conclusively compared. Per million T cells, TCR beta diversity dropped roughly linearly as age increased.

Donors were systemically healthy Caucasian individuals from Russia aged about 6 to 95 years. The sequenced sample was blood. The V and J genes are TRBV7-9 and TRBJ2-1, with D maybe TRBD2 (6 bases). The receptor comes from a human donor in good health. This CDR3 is CASSLGTGVGSYNEQFF. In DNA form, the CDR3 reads TGTGCCAGCAGCTTAGGCACGGGGGTAGGATCCTACAATGAGCAGTTCTTC.